One sample yielded the 24 T cell receptor beta chains listed below, sequenced in a study of T cell changes during pregnancy in multiple sclerosis. Only in-frame clones appear in the TCRdb table, and some are missing; sequencing was by immunoSEQ multiplex PCR. The sample lists tens of thousands of clones, approximately 90% occurring once. Source: CD4+ T cells from peripheral blood mononuclear cells, taken in the third trimester of pregnancy. The receptors come from a female donor with multiple sclerosis, enrolled in a pregnancy study.

This clone was detected once. V is TRBV4-1 and J is TRBJ2-7; 10 bases are a match to TRBD2. Germline V lookup: CDR1 MGHRA, CDR2 YSYEKL. V was pared by 1 base and J by 5 bases, with 8 bases of the junction left unmatched. The CDR3 consists of 16 residues. CDR3 sequence reads: CASSQAPAGGFNEQYF. The CDR3 bases are TGCGCCAGCAGCCAAGCCCCAGCGGGAGGGTTCAACGAGCAGTACTTC.

V gene TRBV6-5 combines with J gene TRBJ1-1; 7 bases fit TRBD1. In germline, CDR1 is MNHEY, CDR2 SVGAGI. The length of the CDR3 is 14 residues. Germline trimming cut 2 bases from V and 8 bases from J; bases unmatched to any gene: 8. DNA of the CDR3: TGTGCCAGCAGTTACAGGGGGCCCGCGGGGGAAGCTTTCTTT. It codes for CASSYRGPAGEAFF.

This clone was seen only once. This chain joins TRBV5-4 and TRBJ2-1; 7 bases agree with TRBD2. This CDR3 comprises 15 residues. Germline CDR1 and CDR2: SGHNT and YYREEE (reference sequence). The V segment lost 3 bases and the J segment 0 bases; nucleotides outside the gene matches: 3. The CDR3 loop reads CASSSGRNSYNEQFF. CDR3 DNA sequence: TGTGCCAGCAGCTCCGGGAGGAACTCCTACAATGAGCAGTTCTTC.

This clone came up once. The rearrangement uses TRBV7-8 and TRBJ2-2, with a tentative D call TRBD2 (5 bases). Germline CDR1 and CDR2: SGHVS and FQNEAQ. The CDR3 covers 14 residues. The germline V and J ends were trimmed by 2 bases and 5 bases, with 9 bases remaining between them. CDR3 protein: CASSLFGLTGELFF. CDR3 bases: TGTGCCAGCAGCTTATTCGGACTTACCGGGGAGCTGTTTTTT.

The chain is built from TRBV18 and TRBJ1-4; D gene uncertain. The germline gives CDR1 KGHSH, CDR2 LQKENI. The V end was cut by 2 bases, the J end by 8 bases, with 12 bases between. The length of the CDR3 is 14 residues. CDR3 bases: TGTGCCAGCTCACCATTAGGTGGAGGGGAAAAACTGTTTTTT. Translating it yields CASSPLGGGEKLFF.

The rearrangement uses TRBV18 and TRBJ2-5; D uncertain. The CDR3 totals 12 residues. V lost 3 bases, J lost 2 bases, and 4 bases lay in between. Germline V gene lookup returns CDR1 KGHSH and CDR2 LQKENI. CDR3 in DNA: TGTGCCAGCTCACCTCGTCAAGAGACCCAGTACTTC. Protein: CASSPRQETQYF. Complete variable domain (other parts from reference TRBV18 and TRBJ2-5): NAGVMQNPRHLVRRRGQEARLRCSPMKGHSHVYWYRQLPEEGLKFMVYLQKENIIDESGMPKERFSAEFPKEGPSILRIQQVVRGDSAAYFCASSPRQETQYFGPGTRLLVL.

The chain uses TRBV4-2 and TRBJ2-7; 10 bases agree with TRBD2. Germline V gives CDR1 LGHNA, CDR2 YNFKEQ. The CDR3 is 23 amino acids. With 0 bases clipped from V and 0 bases from J, the junction kept 23 bases outside the gene matches. Written as DNA, the CDR3 is TGTGCCAGCAGCCAAGAGGGGCCCGGTGTAGGCCGACTAGCGGGTGTTCTCTCCTACGAGCAGTACTTC. Encoded protein: CASSQEGPGVGRLAGVLSYEQYF.

This chain joins TRBV5-1 and TRBJ2-2; 11 bases map to TRBD2. The V gene's germline CDR1 is SGHRS and CDR2 YFSETQ. The V segment lost 6 bases and the J segment 6 bases; nucleotides outside the gene matches: 10. This CDR3 contains 16 residues. CDR3 in amino acids: CASTPDLSGRAGELFF. DNA for the CDR3: TGCGCCAGCACCCCGGACCTTAGCGGGAGGGCCGGGGAGCTGTTTTTT.

The DNA for the CDR3 is TGTGCCAGCAGTGAATTTGGACTAGCGGGAGCGGCGGAGCAGTACTTC. Its translation is CASSEFGLAGAAEQYF. The rearrangement joins TRBV2 to TRBJ2-7, with 13 bases matching TRBD2. The CDR3 sequence is 16 residues long. V lost 2 bases, J lost 7 bases, and 8 bases stayed unmatched. The germline gives CDR1 SNHLY, CDR2 FYNNEI. The variable domain in full, with the rest retrieved from reference TRBV2 and TRBJ2-7, is EPEVTQTPSHQVTQMGQEVILRCVPISNHLYFYWYRQILGQKVEFLVSFYNNEISEKSEIFDDQFSVERPDGSNFTLKIRSTKLEDSAMYFCASSEFGLAGAAEQYFGPGTRLTVT.

The J gene is TRBJ1-1, the V gene TRBV6-1; 8 bases are a match to TRBD1. This CDR3 has 13 residues. Germline lookup yields CDR1 MNHNS and CDR2 SASEGT. V was pared by 6 bases and J by 5 bases, with 5 bases of the junction left unmatched. CDR3 sequence reads: CASRDRARTEAFF. CDR3 sequence (DNA): TGTGCCAGCAGGGACAGGGCGAGGACTGAAGCTTTCTTT.

The chain links TRBV5-1 to TRBJ2-5; no definite D call. Trimming took off 1 base at V and 2 bases at J, with 6 bases between the two ends. The length of the CDR3 is 13 residues. The V gene's germline CDR1 is SGHRS and CDR2 YFSETQ. The CDR3 DNA is TGCGCCAGCAGCTTGCACAGACAAGAGACCCAGTACTTC. Its translation: CASSLHRQETQYF.

The rearrangement joins TRBV7-9 to TRBJ2-7; TRBD2 might be the D (7 bases). The CDR3 runs to 15 residues. V was pared by 5 bases and J by 5 bases, with 19 bases between. Per the germline V gene, CDR1 is SEHNR and CDR2 is FQNEAQ (reference sequence). CDR3 residues: CASSPLGGRGDEQYF. The CDR3 nucleotides are TGTGCCAGCAGCCCCCTCGGGGGGCGCGGCGACGAGCAGTACTTC.

The rearrangement uses TRBV2 and TRBJ1-5, with D possibly matching TRBD1 (5 bases). The CDR3 covers 15 residues. CDR1 is SNHLY, CDR2 FYNNEI, per germline. The V end lost 9 bases, the J end lost 1 base, and 16 bases lay between the germline ends. The CDR3 reads CASSGGPLSNQPQHF. The CDR3 nucleotides are TGTGCCAGTAGCGGGGGACCCTTAAGCAATCAGCCCCAGCATTTT. Full variable domain (outside the CDR3, taken from reference TRBV2 and TRBJ1-5): EPEVTQTPSHQVTQMGQEVILRCVPISNHLYFYWYRQILGQKVEFLVSFYNNEISEKSEIFDDQFSVERPDGSNFTLKIRSTKLEDSAMYFCASSGGPLSNQPQHFGDGTRLSIL.

The chain links TRBV6-5 to TRBJ1-6, with no clear D. The CDR3 loop spans 12 amino acids. The V and J ends lost 8 bases and 7 bases respectively, with 9 bases between them. Germline V gene sequence: CDR1 MNHEY, CDR2 SVGAGI. The CDR3 DNA reads TGTGCCAGCCGGGAAGGGAATTCACCCCTCCACTTT. Translated: CASREGNSPLHF.

A single count supports this clone. The rearrangement uses TRBV5-4 and TRBJ2-7, with 9 bases that match TRBD2. CDR1 and CDR2 from the germline V gene are SGHNT and YYREEE (reference sequence). V trimming: 6 bases; J trimming: 4 bases; junction bases outside the gene matches: 14. The CDR3 is 16 residues long. CDR3: CASTAGPRAGGYEQYF. For the CDR3, the DNA is TGTGCCAGCACGGCAGGCCCCCGGGCGGGAGGGTACGAGCAGTACTTC.

This clone came up once. The chain carries TRBV5-5 and TRBJ1-3; D remains unclear. CDR3 length equals 14 residues. V lost 4 bases and J 4 bases, leaving 12 bases between the germline ends. Germline-derived CDR1 and CDR2 are SGHKS and YYEKEE (reference sequence). The CDR3 sequence is CASSPFPEGNTIYF. The CDR3 DNA reads TGTGCCAGCAGCCCATTTCCGGAGGGAAACACCATATATTTT.

The CDR3 sequence: CASSLGQGISNSPLHF. The CDR3 region has the DNA TGTGCCAGCAGCTTGGGGCAGGGGATTAGTAATTCACCCCTCCACTTT. The chain couples TRBV5-8 to TRBJ1-6; a weak D match, TRBD1 (6 bases). The CDR3 length is 16 residues. V lost 0 bases, J lost 6 bases, and 13 bases lay in between. The germline V gene has CDR1 SGHTS and CDR2 YDEGEE. Supplemented by reference TRBV5-8 and TRBJ1-6, the full variable domain reads EAGVTQSPTHLIKTRGQQATLRCSPISGHTSVYWYQQALGLGLQFLLWYDEGEERNRGNFPPRFSGRQFPNYSSELNVNALELEDSALYLCASSLGQGISNSPLHFGNGTRLTVT.

The V and J genes are TRBV4-2 and TRBJ2-3, with 9 bases matching TRBD2. Trimming at V came to 5 bases and at J to 1 base, leaving 1 base not matched to a gene. The CDR3 covers 14 residues. Germline V CDR1 and CDR2: LGHNA, YNFKEQ. The CDR3 here is CASSRLAGTDTQYF. The CDR3 coding sequence is TGTGCCAGCAGCAGACTAGCGGGCACAGATACGCAGTATTTT.

The rearrangement uses TRBV7-2 and TRBJ2-1; the match to TRBD1 covers 10 bases. The germline gives CDR1 SGHTA, CDR2 FQGNSA. V shed 1 base, J shed 7 bases, and the junction held 7 bases outside the gene matches. The CDR3 loop spans 16 amino acids. The CDR3 loop is CASSLGPGQGRNEQFF. For the CDR3, the DNA is TGTGCCAGCAGCTTAGGACCGGGACAGGGGAGGAATGAGCAGTTCTTC.

The chain carries TRBV30 and TRBJ1-1, with 8 bases matching TRBD1. Unmatched junction bases numbered 8, after V lost 3 bases and J lost 11 bases. CDR3 size: 12 residues. The germline V gene encodes CDR1 GTSNPN and CDR2 SVGIG (reference sequence). The CDR3 here is CAWSADRAGAFF. CDR3 bases: TGTGCCTGGAGCGCGGACAGGGCGGGGGCTTTCTTT. Variable domain in full (rest from reference TRBV30 and TRBJ1-1): SQTIHQWPATLVQPVGSPLSLECTVEGTSNPNLYWYRQAAGRGLQLLFYSVGIGQISSEVPQNLSASRPQDRQFILSSKKLLLSDSGFYLCAWSADRAGAFFGQGTRLTVV.

The chain has TRBV7-2 and TRBJ2-7, with 8 bases aligning to TRBD2. After removal of 5 bases from V and 2 bases from J, the junction contained 8 bases not matched to a gene. The germline CDR1 and CDR2 sequences are SGHTA and FQGNSA. The CDR3 sequence is 15 residues long. The CDR3, as DNA: TGTGCCAGCAGCCCACGTAGCGGGACGGCCTACGAGCAGTACTTC. Translated, it gives CASSPRSGTAYEQYF.

CDR3 DNA: TGCGCCAGCAGCCAATGGGGGCAGAAAAAGGGCGAGCAGTACTTC. This sequence encodes CASSQWGQKKGEQYF. The genes are TRBV4-1 and TRBJ2-7; D possibly corresponds to TRBD1 (6 bases). The germline CDR1 and CDR2 sequences are MGHRA and YSYEKL. V was trimmed by 2 bases and J by 6 bases, leaving 17 bases between them. The CDR3 consists of 15 residues.

The J gene is TRBJ2-1, the V gene TRBV4-2; 7 nucleotides match TRBD2. V lost 0 bases to trimming and J lost 7 bases; unmatched junction nucleotides: 9. Germline V lookup: CDR1 LGHNA, CDR2 YNFKEQ. The CDR3 extends over 16 amino acids. The CDR3 DNA follows: TGTGCCAGCAGCCAAGATGAGGGAGGGCGGTCGAATGAGCAGTTCTTC. Amino acid sequence: CASSQDEGGRSNEQFF.

The rearrangement joins TRBV7-2 to TRBJ2-2; TRBD2 matches 8 bases. Germline V gene data show CDR1 as SGHTA and CDR2 as FQGNSA. CDR3 length: 18 residues. Germline trimming cut 2 bases from V and 3 bases from J; bases unmatched to any gene: 11. DNA of the CDR3: TGTGCCAGCAGCTTAAACGCGGTCGGGGGGGGAGACACCGGGGAGCTGTTTTTT. Translation: CASSLNAVGGGDTGELFF.